This T cell receptor beta chain is from a study of blood T cell repertoires in COVID-19. Using immunoSEQ multiplex PCR, the repertoire was profiled, and TCRdb retains in-frame clones only, with some absent. The data contain under 350,000 clones, approximately 82% of them singletons. V dropped 0 bases and J dropped 2; count of bases not matched to a gene: 6. CDR1 is LGHNA, CDR2 YNFKEQ, per germline. There are 17 residues in the CDR3. Material: peripheral blood. The genes are TRBV4-2 and TRBJ2-3; TRBD2 matches 9 bases. This receptor was taken from a man aged 60-69 years who had recovered from COVID-19. The CDR3 coding sequence is TGTGCCAGCAGCCAAGAGGCTGCGGGAGGGATCACAGATACGCAGTATTTT. This sequence encodes CASSQEAAGGITDTQYF.